One sample yielded the 6 T cell receptor beta chains listed below, sequenced in a study of T cell clonality in common variable immunodeficiency. Study-wide points: Common variable immunodeficiency TCR beta sequences reportedly had fewer deletions and N-nucleotide insertions.

No antigen has been assigned to these receptors. TCRdb's table, derived via immunoSEQ multiplex PCR, lists solely in-frame clones and lacks some. This sample carries fewer than 40,000 clones and no singletons, and approximately 7% goes to the top ten. Sequences were obtained from peripheral blood mononuclear cells. These receptors all stem from a human donor with common variable immunodeficiency.

Of note for this clone: The read halts 3 residues ahead of the CDR3 end, with the missing end drawn from the germline J gene. The chain has TRBV18 and TRBJ2-5; D uncertain. The CDR3 has 14 residues. Germline V gives CDR1 KGHSH, CDR2 LQKENI. V lost 4 bases and J lost 6, with 15 bases in between. CDR3 in amino acids: CASSLTVSNKTQYF. The covered CDR3 bases are TGTGCCAGCTCACTGACCGTTAGCAATAAGACC.

This clone was detected ten times or more. The CDR3 end is not reached by the read, which stops 3 residues before it; the germline J gene fills it in. J is TRBJ2-1 and V is TRBV9; 8 nucleotides match TRBD2. The CDR3 consists of 15 residues. With V trimmed by 0 bases and J by 2 bases, 1 base remained unmatched. In germline, CDR1 is SGDLS, CDR2 YYNGEE. The part of the CDR3 DNA that was read is TGTGCCAGCAGCGTAGTAGCGGGGACCTACAATGAG. This sequence encodes CASSVVAGTYNE. The full CDR3 protein reads CASSVVAGTYNEQFF.

On this clone itself: Sequencing ends 3 residues short of the CDR3 end; the germline J gene provides the rest. The rearrangement uses TRBV11-3 and TRBJ2-3, with D possibly matching TRBD1 (5 bases). Germline CDR1 reads SGHNT; CDR2 reads YENEEA. The V end lost 5 bases, the J end lost 3 bases, and 9 bases lay between the germline ends. The CDR3 is made up of 13 amino acids. CDR3 DNA, as far as it was read: TGTGCCAGCAGCGGACACGGAACAGATACG. Its translation: CASSGHGTDT. The whole CDR3 reads CASSGHGTDTQYF.

Details on this clone: The read terminates 3 residues ahead of where the CDR3 ends, so the germline J gene completes it. The chain employs TRBV7-3 and TRBJ2-1, with D perhaps TRBD2 (6 bases). The V gene's germline CDR1 is SGHTA and CDR2 FQGTGA. This CDR3 spans 15 amino acids. V lost 0 bases and J lost 6, with 12 bases in between. The sequenced CDR3 bases are TGTGCCAGCAGCTTAACGTACGGGAGCGGCAATGAG. Translating it yields CASSLTYGSGNE. From start to end, the CDR3 is CASSLTYGSGNEQFF.

Ten or more counts support this clone. The read finishes 3 residues shy of the CDR3 end, and the germline J gene is used to complete it. The gene calls are TRBV4-1 and TRBJ2-7, with D perhaps being TRBD1 or TRBD2 (5 bases each). The CDR3 spans 16 residues. V was pared by 0 bases and J by 0 bases, with 12 bases between. CDR1 is MGHRA, CDR2 YSYEKL, per germline. CDR3 region: CASSQDHPGSSYEQYF. CDR3 DNA (partial): TGCGCCAGCAGCCAAGATCATCCAGGGAGCTCCTACGAG.

This clone was observed many times. The part of the CDR3 DNA that was read is TGTGCCACTACGATCTCTGGGGCCAACGTC. Its translation: CATTISGANV. The full CDR3 protein is CATTISGANVLTF. The chain recombines TRBV19 with TRBJ2-6; D is uncertain. The read falls 3 residues short of the CDR3 end, and the missing part is taken from the germline J gene. CDR3 length equals 13 residues. Per germline, CDR1 LNHDA and CDR2 SQIVND (reference sequence). V was cut by 10 bases and J by 0 bases, with 7 bases left in between.